This T cell receptor (beta chain) was documented in a study of T cell responses to AZD1222 COVID-19 vaccine. Study as a whole: It was second doses at about 4 or about 12 weeks that were pooled. The study's findings and limits: Close to half of spike-specific TCRs reportedly recognize unmutated variant regions. Repertoires in all cases were sampled only once the peak T cell response had passed.

Details on this clone: Antigen: not known.

This CDR3 has 13 amino acids. The V and J ends lost 3 bases and 3 bases respectively, with 9 bases between them. Germline CDR1 and CDR2: SQVTM and ANQGSEA. Produced via immunoSEQ multiplex PCR; TCRdb's table is partial and in-frame only. This table holds 100,000 to 150,000 clones, approximately 88% found once. The specimen was peripheral blood, collected on day 0 of AZD1222 vaccination. This TCR was recovered from an adult in good health. The V call is TRBV29-1, the J call TRBJ2-1, with TRBD1 as a possible D gene (6 bases). In DNA form, the CDR3 reads TGCAGCGTTGACTCGGACAGCTACAATGAGCAGTTCTTC. It is translated as CSVDSDSYNEQFF.